This is a list of T cell receptor beta chains from one sample in a study of graft-versus-host responses after intestinal transplantation. Sequenced by immunoSEQ multiplex PCR; TCRdb stores in-frame clones only, minus some. The table lists approximately 16,000 clones, roughly three fifths of them singletons. The sequences come from ileum tissue, collected 524 days after transplant. These receptors originate from a human patient who received an intestinal transplant, so some T cells may come from the graft donor. Both conserved end residues are part of each CDR3. The D gene is left open where the match is weak. Where a row states a size, it is once, few, many or the class of an expanded clone; other rows omit it.

TRBJ1-1 | TRBD1 | TRBV11-1 | few | TGTGCCAGCAGTCTAGGCAGGGGGCCTACTGAAGCTTTCTTT | CASSLGRGPTEAFF
TRBJ2-3 | TRBD2 | TRBV30 | . | TGTGCCTGGATAGCGGGGGCTTTCACAGATACGCAGTATTTT | CAWIAGAFTDTQYF
TRBJ1-1 | TRBD1 | TRBV6-6 | few | TGTGCCAGCAGTTACCCGACAGGGGGCGCGGCTGAAGCTTTCTTT | CASSYPTGGAAEAFF
TRBJ2-1 | . | TRBV6-5 | few | TGTGCCAGCAGCCGTGTAGACAATGAGCAGTTCTTC | CASSRVDNEQFF
TRBJ2-7 | TRBD1 | TRBV14 | . | TGTGCCAGCAGCCCCCCCTCCGGGACAGGAGTCTACGAGCAGTACTTC | CASSPPSGTGVYEQYF
TRBJ1-2 | . | TRBV6-5 | . | TGTGCCAGCAGGACTGTCGACAGCTATGGCTACACCTTC | CASRTVDSYGYTF
TRBJ2-2 | TRBD1 | TRBV5-1 | few | TGCGCCAGCAGGAGCCCAGGGGGAACGGACACCGGGGAGCTGTTTTTT | CASRSPGGTDTGELFF
TRBJ1-2 | . | TRBV7-9 | . | TGCGCCAGCAGCCAAGATCGAAACGAACAGGGCGGTGGCTACACCTTC | CASSQDRNEQGGGYTF
TRBJ1-5 | . | TRBV28 | . | TGTGCCAGCAGTTTATTGGGGCGGGGAAGTGGGCCCCAGCATTTT | CASSLLGRGSGPQHF
TRBJ2-3 | TRBD2 | TRBV6-5 | . | TGTGCCAGCAGTTACGTACTAGCGGGGGGGCCAGATACGCAGTATTTT | CASSYVLAGGPDTQYF
TRBJ1-1 | . | TRBV7-6 | once | TGTGCCAGCAGCCCCCGGGGTGGAGCGAAGAACACTGAAGCTTTCTTT | CASSPRGGAKNTEAFF
TRBJ2-5 | . | TRBV10-3 | once | TGTGCCATCAGTGAGTCCGGGAAGACCCAGTACTTC | CAISESGKTQYF
TRBJ2-2 | . | TRBV7-6 | few | TGTGCCAGCAGCTTACTCCCAGGGCCCAGGACCACAGGCACCGGGGAGCTGTTTTTT | CASSLLPGPRTTGTGELFF
TRBJ2-3 | . | TRBV19 | . | TGTGCCAGTAGTTACAGGGCAGATACGCAGTATTTT | CASSYRADTQYF
TRBJ2-1 | TRBD1 | TRBV6-6 | few | TGTGCCAGCAGTTACGAACAGGGGGCAGGGAATGAGCAGTTCTTC | CASSYEQGAGNEQFF
TRBJ2-7 | TRBD1 | TRBV6-7 | . | TGTGCCAGTGGGACAGTCTGGTTCTGGCCCGTGCCTACGGGGCCTCACGAGCAGTACTTC | CASGTVWFWPVPTGPHEQYF
TRBJ1-2 | TRBD1 | TRBV9 | . | TGTGCCAGCAGAACAGGGGATAACTATGGCTACACCTTC | CASRTGDNYGYTF
TRBJ2-7 | . | TRBV6-1 | . | TGTGCCAGCAGTGAAAAATTCGTCAGCTCCTACGAGCAGTACTTC | CASSEKFVSSYEQYF
TRBJ1-4 | . | TRBV7-9 | . | TGTGCCAGCAGCTTAGGAAGGGGCGATGAAAAACTGTTTTTT | CASSLGRGDEKLFF
TRBJ2-7 | . | TRBV2 | . | TGTGCCAGCAGTGCCAGCTCCTACGAGCAGTACTTC | CASSASSYEQYF
TRBJ1-5 | TRBD1 | TRBV12-5 | once | TGTGCTAGTGGTTTGGGGTCAGGGGGCAGCAATCAGCCCCAGCATTTT | CASGLGSGGSNQPQHF
TRBJ2-4 | . | TRBV7-5 | . | TGTGTCAGAAGCTTAGTAGCGAGAGGATACATTCAGTACTTC | CVRSLVARGYIQYF
TRBJ2-5 | TRBD1 | TRBV4-1 | . | TGCGCCAGCAGCCCTATTGGACAGGGGGCGGGAGAGACCCAGTACTTC | CASSPIGQGAGETQYF
TRBJ1-4 | . | TRBV5-8 | . | TGTGCCAGCAGCTTGGGCTGGGGAGGCGGTGAAAAACTGTTTTTT | CASSLGWGGGEKLFF
TRBJ1-1 | . | TRBV6-1 | few | TGTGCCAGCACCCAGGGGAGAAACACTGAAGCTTTCTTT | CASTQGRNTEAFF
TRBJ1-2 | TRBD1 | TRBV29-1 | few | TGCAGCGTCGAATTTACAGGGGGCTATGGCTACACCTTC | CSVEFTGGYGYTF
TRBJ2-7 | TRBD2 | TRBV7-2 | . | TGTGCCAGCAGCTTAGAATCTCTGGTGCGGGGGGAATACGAGCAGTACTTC | CASSLESLVRGEYEQYF